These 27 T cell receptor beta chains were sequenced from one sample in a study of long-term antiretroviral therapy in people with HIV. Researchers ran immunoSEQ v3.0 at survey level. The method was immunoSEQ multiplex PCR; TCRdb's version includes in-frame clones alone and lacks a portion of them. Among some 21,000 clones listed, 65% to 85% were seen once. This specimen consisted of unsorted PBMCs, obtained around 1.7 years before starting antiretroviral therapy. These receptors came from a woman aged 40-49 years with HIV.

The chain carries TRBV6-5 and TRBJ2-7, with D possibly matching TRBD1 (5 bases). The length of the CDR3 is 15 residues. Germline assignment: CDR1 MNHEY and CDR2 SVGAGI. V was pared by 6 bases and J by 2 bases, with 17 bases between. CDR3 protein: CASSKQGRPTYEQYF. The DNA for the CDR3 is TGTGCCAGCAGCAAGCAGGGAAGACCTACCTACGAGCAGTACTTC.

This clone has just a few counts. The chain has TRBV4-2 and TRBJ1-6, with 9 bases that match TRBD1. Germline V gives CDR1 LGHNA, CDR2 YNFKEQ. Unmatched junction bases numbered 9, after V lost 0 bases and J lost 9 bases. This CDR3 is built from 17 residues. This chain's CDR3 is CASSQDRGQGGGSPLHF. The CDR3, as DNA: TGTGCCAGCAGCCAAGATAGGGGACAGGGCGGCGGTTCACCCCTCCACTTT.

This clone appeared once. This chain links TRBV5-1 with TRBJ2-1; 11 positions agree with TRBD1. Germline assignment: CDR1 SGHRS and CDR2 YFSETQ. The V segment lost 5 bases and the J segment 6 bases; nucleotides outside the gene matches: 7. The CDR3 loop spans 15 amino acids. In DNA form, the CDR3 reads TGCGCCAGCAGAACCGGGACAGGGGGTCCCAATGAGCAGTTCTTC. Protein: CASRTGTGGPNEQFF.

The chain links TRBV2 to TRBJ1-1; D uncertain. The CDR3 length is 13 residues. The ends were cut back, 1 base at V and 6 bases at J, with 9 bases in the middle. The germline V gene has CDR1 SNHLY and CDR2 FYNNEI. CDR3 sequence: CASSEGVSSEAFF. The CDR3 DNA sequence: TGTGCCAGCAGTGAAGGGGTAAGCTCTGAAGCTTTCTTT. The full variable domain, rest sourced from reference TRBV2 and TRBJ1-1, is EPEVTQTPSHQVTQMGQEVILRCVPISNHLYFYWYRQILGQKVEFLVSFYNNEISEKSEIFDDQFSVERPDGSNFTLKIRSTKLEDSAMYFCASSEGVSSEAFFGQGTRLTVV.

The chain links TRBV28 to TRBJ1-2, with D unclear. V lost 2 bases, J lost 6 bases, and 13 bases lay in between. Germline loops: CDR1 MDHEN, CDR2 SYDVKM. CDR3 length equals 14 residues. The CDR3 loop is CASSLGQEVHGYTF. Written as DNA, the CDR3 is TGTGCCAGCAGTTTAGGCCAGGAGGTCCATGGCTACACCTTC.

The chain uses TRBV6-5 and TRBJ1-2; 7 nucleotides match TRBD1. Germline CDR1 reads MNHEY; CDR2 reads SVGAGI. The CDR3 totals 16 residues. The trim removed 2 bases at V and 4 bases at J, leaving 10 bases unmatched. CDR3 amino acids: CASSYHTTGELYGYTF. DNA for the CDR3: TGTGCCAGCAGTTACCACACCACAGGGGAGCTCTATGGCTACACCTTC.

CDR3 DNA: TGTGCCAGCAGGAAGGAGAGCGGGGGGGCCCGACGCACCGGGGAGCTGTTTTTT. Residues: CASRKESGGARRTGELFF. The J gene is TRBJ2-2, the V gene TRBV2, with 10 nucleotides matching TRBD2. Trimming took 6 bases from V and 4 from J; bases not matched to a gene: 14. Germline V lookup: CDR1 SNHLY, CDR2 FYNNEI. The CDR3 has 18 amino acids.

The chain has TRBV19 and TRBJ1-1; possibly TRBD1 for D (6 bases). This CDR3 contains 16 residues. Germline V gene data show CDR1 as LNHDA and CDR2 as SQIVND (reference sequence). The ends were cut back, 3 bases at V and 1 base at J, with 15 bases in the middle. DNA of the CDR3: TGTGCCAGTAGTATGGAACCCGGACAGCGGAACACTGAAGCTTTCTTT. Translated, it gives CASSMEPGQRNTEAFF.

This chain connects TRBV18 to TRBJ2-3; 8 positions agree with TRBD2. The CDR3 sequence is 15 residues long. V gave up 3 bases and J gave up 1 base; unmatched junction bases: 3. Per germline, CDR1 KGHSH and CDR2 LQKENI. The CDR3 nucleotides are TGTGCCAGCTCACCCGGGACTAGAGGCACAGATACGCAGTATTTT. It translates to CASSPGTRGTDTQYF.

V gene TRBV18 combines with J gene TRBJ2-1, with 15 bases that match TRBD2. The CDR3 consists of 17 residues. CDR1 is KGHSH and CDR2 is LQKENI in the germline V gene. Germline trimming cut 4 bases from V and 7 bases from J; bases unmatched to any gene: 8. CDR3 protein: CASSRGLAGGPLNEQFF. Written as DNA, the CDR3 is TGTGCCAGCTCACGAGGACTAGCGGGAGGGCCGCTGAATGAGCAGTTCTTC.

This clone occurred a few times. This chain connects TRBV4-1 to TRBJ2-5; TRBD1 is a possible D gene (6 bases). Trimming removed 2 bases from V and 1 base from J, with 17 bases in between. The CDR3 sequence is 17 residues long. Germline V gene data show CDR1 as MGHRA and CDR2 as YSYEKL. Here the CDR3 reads CASSQTTGPSVQETQYF. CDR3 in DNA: TGCGCCAGCAGCCAAACCACAGGGCCCAGCGTCCAAGAGACCCAGTACTTC.

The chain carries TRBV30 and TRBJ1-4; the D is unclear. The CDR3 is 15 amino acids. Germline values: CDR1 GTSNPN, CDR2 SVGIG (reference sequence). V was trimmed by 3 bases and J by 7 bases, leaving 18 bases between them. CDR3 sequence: CAWRGPGFSGEKLFF. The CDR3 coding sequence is TGTGCCTGGAGGGGTCCCGGGTTCTCGGGTGAAAAACTGTTTTTT. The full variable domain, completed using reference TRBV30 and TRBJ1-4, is SQTIHQWPATLVQPVGSPLSLECTVEGTSNPNLYWYRQAAGRGLQLLFYSVGIGQISSEVPQNLSASRPQDRQFILSSKKLLLSDSGFYLCAWRGPGFSGEKLFFGSGTQLSVL.

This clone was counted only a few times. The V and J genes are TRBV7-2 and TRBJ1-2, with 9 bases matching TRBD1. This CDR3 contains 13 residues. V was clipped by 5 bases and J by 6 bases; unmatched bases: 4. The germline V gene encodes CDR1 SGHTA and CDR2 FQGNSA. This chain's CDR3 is CASSRDRDNGYTF. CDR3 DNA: TGTGCCAGCAGCCGGGACAGGGACAATGGCTACACCTTC.

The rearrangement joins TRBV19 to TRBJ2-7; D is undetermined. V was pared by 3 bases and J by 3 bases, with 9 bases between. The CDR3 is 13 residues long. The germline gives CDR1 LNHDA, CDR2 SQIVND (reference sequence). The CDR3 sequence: CASSIELSYEQYF. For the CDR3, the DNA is TGTGCCAGTAGTATTGAGTTGAGCTACGAGCAGTACTTC.

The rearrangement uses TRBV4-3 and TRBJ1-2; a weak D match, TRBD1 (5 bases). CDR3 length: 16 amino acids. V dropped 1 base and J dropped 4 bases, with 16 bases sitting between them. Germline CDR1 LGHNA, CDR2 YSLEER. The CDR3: CASSQGPTGTLYGYTF. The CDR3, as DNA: TGCGCCAGCAGCCAAGGACCGACCGGGACGCTCTATGGCTACACCTTC.

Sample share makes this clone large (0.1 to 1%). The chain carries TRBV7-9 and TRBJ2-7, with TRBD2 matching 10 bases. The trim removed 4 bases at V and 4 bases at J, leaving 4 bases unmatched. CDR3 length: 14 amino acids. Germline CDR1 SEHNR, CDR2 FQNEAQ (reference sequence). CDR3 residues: CASSSLAGVYEQYF. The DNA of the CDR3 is TGTGCCAGCAGCTCTCTAGCGGGAGTTTACGAGCAGTACTTC.

CDR3 coding DNA: TGTGCCAGCAGCGCGGCGGGGACAGGGAGTTACGAGCAGTACTTC. The encoded protein is CASSAAGTGSYEQYF. The rearrangement uses TRBV4-2 and TRBJ2-7; 9 positions match TRBD1. Germline values: CDR1 LGHNA, CDR2 YNFKEQ. The CDR3 spans 15 residues. V shed 5 bases and J 4 bases; nucleotides not matched to a gene: 9.

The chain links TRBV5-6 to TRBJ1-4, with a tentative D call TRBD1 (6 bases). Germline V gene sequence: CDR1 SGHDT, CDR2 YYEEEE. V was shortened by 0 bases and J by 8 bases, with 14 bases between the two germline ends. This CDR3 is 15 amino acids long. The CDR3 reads CASSLARDTGEKLFF. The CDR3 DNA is TGTGCCAGCAGCTTGGCCCGGGACACCGGGGAAAAACTGTTTTTT.

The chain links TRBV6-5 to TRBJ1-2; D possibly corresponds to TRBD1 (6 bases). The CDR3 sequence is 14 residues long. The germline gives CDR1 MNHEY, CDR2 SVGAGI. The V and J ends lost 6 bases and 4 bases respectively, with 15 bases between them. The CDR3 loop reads CASRSQGRGYGYTF. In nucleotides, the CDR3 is TGTGCCAGCAGGTCCCAGGGGCGCGGCTATGGCTACACCTTC.

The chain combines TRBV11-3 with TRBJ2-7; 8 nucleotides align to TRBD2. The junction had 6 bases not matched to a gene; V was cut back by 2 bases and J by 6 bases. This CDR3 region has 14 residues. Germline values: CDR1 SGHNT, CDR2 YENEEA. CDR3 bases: TGTGCCAGCAGCTTAATCACGAGCGGGGGCGAGCAGTACTTC. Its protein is CASSLITSGGEQYF.

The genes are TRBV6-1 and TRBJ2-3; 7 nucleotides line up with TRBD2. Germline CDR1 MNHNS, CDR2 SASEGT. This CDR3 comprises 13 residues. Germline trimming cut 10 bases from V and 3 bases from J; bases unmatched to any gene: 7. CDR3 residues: CATLLAPTDTQYF. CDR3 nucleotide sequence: TGTGCCACACTACTAGCGCCAACAGATACGCAGTATTTT.

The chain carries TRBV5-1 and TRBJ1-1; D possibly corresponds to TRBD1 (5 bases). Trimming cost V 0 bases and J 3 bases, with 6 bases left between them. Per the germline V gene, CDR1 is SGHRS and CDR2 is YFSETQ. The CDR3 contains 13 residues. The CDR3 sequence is CASSLAGDTEAFF. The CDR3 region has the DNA TGCGCCAGCAGCTTGGCGGGGGACACTGAAGCTTTCTTT.

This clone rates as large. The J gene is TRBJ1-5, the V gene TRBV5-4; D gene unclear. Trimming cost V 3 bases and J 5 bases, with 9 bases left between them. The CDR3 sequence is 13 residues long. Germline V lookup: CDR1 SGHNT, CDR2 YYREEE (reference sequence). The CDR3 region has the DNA TGTGCCAGCAGCTCTGAGGCAGATCAGCCCCAGCATTTT. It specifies CASSSEADQPQHF. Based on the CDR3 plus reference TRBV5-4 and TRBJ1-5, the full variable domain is ETGVTQSPTHLIKTRGQQVTLRCSSQSGHNTVSWYQQALGQGPQFIFQYYREEENGRGNFPPRFSGLQFPNYSSELNVNALELDDSALYLCASSSEADQPQHFGDGTRLSIL.

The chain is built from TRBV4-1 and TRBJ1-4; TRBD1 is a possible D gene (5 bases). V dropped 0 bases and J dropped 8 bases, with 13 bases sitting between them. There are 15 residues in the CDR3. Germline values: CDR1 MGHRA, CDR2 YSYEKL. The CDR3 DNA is TGCGCCAGCAGCCAAGATAGTCGGGGGTGGGAAAAACTGTTTTTT. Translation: CASSQDSRGWEKLFF.

The CDR3 spells CASSLGLGVFATEAFF. The DNA for the CDR3 is TGTGCCAGCAGCTTAGGATTGGGGGTGTTCGCGACTGAAGCTTTCTTT. The chain links TRBV7-9 to TRBJ1-1; possibly TRBD1 for D (5 bases). Per germline, CDR1 SEHNR and CDR2 FQNEAQ (reference sequence). The CDR3 length is 16 residues. V was shortened by 1 base and J by 5 bases, with 17 bases between the two germline ends.

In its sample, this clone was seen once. CDR3 loop: CASGDLLAGVTDTQYF. CDR3 nucleotides: TGTGCCAGCGGCGACCTTCTAGCGGGGGTGACAGATACGCAGTATTTT. The chain recombines TRBV9 with TRBJ2-3, with 10 nucleotides matching TRBD2. After removal of 7 bases from V and 3 bases from J, the junction contained 11 bases not matched to a gene. This CDR3 is built from 16 residues. Germline assignment: CDR1 SGDLS and CDR2 YYNGEE.

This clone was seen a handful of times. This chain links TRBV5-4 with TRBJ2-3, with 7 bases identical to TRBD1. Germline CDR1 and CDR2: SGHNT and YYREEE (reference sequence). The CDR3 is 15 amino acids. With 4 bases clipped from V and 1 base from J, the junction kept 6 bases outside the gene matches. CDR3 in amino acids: CASSLTGMGTDTQYF. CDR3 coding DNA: TGTGCCAGCAGCCTGACAGGGATGGGCACAGATACGCAGTATTTT.